Each of the 18 T cell receptor beta chains below was sequenced from the same sample in a study of T cells after yellow fever vaccination. TCRdb reanalysed the 5' RACE reads using MiXCR and keeps one entry per CDR3 protein. The sample includes about 320,000 distinct CDR3 sequences, around 4.4% of them seen just once. The sample in question was PBMCs, obtained 15 days after the yellow fever booster vaccination. The receptors stem from a man younger than 35 who received the YFV17D yellow fever vaccine.

The sample holds many counts of this clonotype. The chain links TRBV4-2 to TRBJ1-4; perhaps TRBD1 as D (6 bases). V lost 0 bases, J lost 8 bases, and 16 bases lay in between. CDR3 size: 16 residues. Germline V gene lookup returns CDR1 LGHNA and CDR2 YNFKEQ. As DNA, the CDR3 is TGTGCCAGCAGCCAAGATGTTGGAAGGGGGACAGAAAAACTGTTTTTT. This sequence encodes CASSQDVGRGTEKLFF.

In the case of this clonotype: Mismatch with germline at one junction end may stem from a read error. The J gene is TRBJ2-1, the V gene TRBV7-6; 10 bases agree with TRBD2. Germline CDR1 is SGHVS and CDR2 is FNYEAQ. The CDR3 extends over 15 amino acids. CDR3 amino acids: CAGSLGPSGGGEQFF. The CDR3 bases are TGTGCCGGCAGCTTAGGACCTAGCGGGGGAGGTGAGCAGTTCTTC.

This clonotype was counted at least ten times. This chain links TRBV5-1 with TRBJ2-3; possibly TRBD2 for D (5 bases). The CDR3 totals 15 residues. V lost 1 base, J lost 3 bases, and 12 bases lay in between. Germline CDR1 and CDR2: SGHRS and YFSETQ. The CDR3 region is CASSLRGGRTDTQYF. The CDR3 bases are TGCGCCAGCAGCTTGAGAGGAGGAAGGACAGATACGCAGTATTTT.

This clonotype was detected many times. As DNA, the CDR3 is TGTGCCAGCAGTTTAGAAACAGCGTGGGATACGCAGTATTTT. Protein: CASSLETAWDTQYF. This chain joins TRBV12-3 or TRBV12-4 and TRBJ2-3; no definite D call. The CDR3 consists of 14 residues. Trimming pared 1 base from V and 6 bases from J, leaving 11 bases between.

This chain links TRBV3-1 with TRBJ2-7; 8 bases are shared with TRBD2. Trimming cost V 3 bases and J 3 bases; bases outside gene matches: 7. From germline, CDR1 is LGHDT and CDR2 YNNKEL (reference sequence). This CDR3 is built from 15 residues. Here the CDR3 DNA reads TGTGCCAGCAGCCATAACACCGGGACTAGCTACGAGCAGTACGTC. It yields the protein CASSHNTGTSYEQYV.

Only a few counts were recorded for this clonotype. This sequence joins TRBV3-1 and TRBJ1-3, with D maybe TRBD1 (6 bases). The CDR3 sequence is 17 residues long. Trimming left V 1 base short and J 2 bases short, with 15 bases between. Per germline, CDR1 LGHDT and CDR2 YNNKEL (reference sequence). The DNA for the CDR3 is TGTGCCAGCAGCCAAGGTCTCGGTCAGGGGCCTGGAAACACCATATATTTT. This encodes CASSQGLGQGPGNTIYF.

This clonotype was seen more than once but under ten times. V usage is TRBV5-6 and J usage is TRBJ2-5; TRBD2 matches 9 bases. V was pared by 4 bases and J by 4 bases, with 2 bases of the junction left unmatched. Germline assignment: CDR1 SGHDT and CDR2 YYEEEE. There are 13 residues in the CDR3. In DNA, the CDR3 is TGTGCCAGCAGCGTACTAGCGGGAGAGACCCAGTACTTC. This sequence encodes CASSVLAGETQYF.

There are a few counts of this clonotype. The chain carries TRBV4-1 and TRBJ2-1; D is perhaps TRBD1 (5 bases). Trimming removed 1 base at V and 1 base at J, with 11 bases between. Germline-derived CDR1 and CDR2 are MGHRA and YSYEKL. The CDR3 runs 16 residues. CDR3 nucleotide sequence: TGCGCCAGCAGCCAAGGAACAGGCGCTTCCTACAATGAGCAGTTCTTC. It yields the protein CASSQGTGASYNEQFF.

This clonotype has a handful of counts. The V call is TRBV14, the J call TRBJ1-2; D is possibly TRBD1 (5 bases). This CDR3 is 13 amino acids long. Germline loops: CDR1 SGHDN, CDR2 FVKESK. Trimming left V 4 bases short and J 6 bases short, with 12 bases between. CDR3 nucleotide sequence: TGTGCCAGCAGCCCGCGCCAAGGGGATGGCTACACCTTC. This sequence encodes CASSPRQGDGYTF.

The V gene is TRBV5-5, the J gene TRBJ2-3; 10 bases align to TRBD2. CDR3 length: 19 residues. J was trimmed by 3 bases and V by 0 bases; bases with no gene match: 13. CDR1 is SGHKS and CDR2 is YYEKEE in the germline V gene (reference sequence). The CDR3 region is CASSLVGSGLAGGTDTQYF. CDR3 DNA sequence: TGTGCCAGCAGCTTGGTTGGTAGTGGGTTAGCGGGGGGAACAGATACGCAGTATTTT.

The genes are TRBV5-6 and TRBJ2-3, with a possible D match to TRBD2 (6 bases). Germline V gene data show CDR1 as SGHDT and CDR2 as YYEEEE. The CDR3 extends over 16 amino acids. The V and J ends lost 0 bases and 4 bases respectively, with 15 bases between them. The chain's CDR3 is CASSLVGGKFPDTQYF. The CDR3 nucleotides read TGTGCCAGCAGCTTGGTTGGAGGGAAATTCCCAGATACGCAGTATTTT.

This clonotype was found many times. The gene calls are TRBV4-2 and TRBJ1-1; D might be TRBD1 (5 bases). Trimming removed 2 bases at V and 1 base at J, with 8 bases between. Germline CDR1 reads LGHNA; CDR2 reads YNFKEQ. The CDR3 is 14 amino acids. CDR3 sequence: CASSQRQGNTEAFF. CDR3 bases: TGTGCCAGCAGCCAACGGCAGGGGAACACTGAAGCTTTCTTT.

This clonotype was counted many times. The chain is built from TRBV15 and TRBJ1-5, with 9 positions matching TRBD1. This CDR3 is built from 18 residues. V lost 4 bases and J lost 7; bases outside the gene matches: 17. Germline CDR1 reads LNHNV; CDR2 reads YYDKDF (reference sequence). The CDR3 DNA follows: TGTGCCACCAGCAAGAGGGAGGGACAGGGAGACGTTGGGCAGCCCCAGCATTTT. It translates to CATSKREGQGDVGQPQHF.

This clonotype came up many times. The V gene is TRBV4-1, the J gene TRBJ2-7, with 10 nucleotides matching TRBD2. CDR1 and CDR2 (germline): MGHRA, YSYEKL. There are 15 residues in the CDR3. The ends lost 1 base at V and 5 bases at J; junction bases unmatched: 5. The CDR3 nucleotides read TGCGCCAGCAGCCAAGGCGGGACTAGCGTCCACGAGCAGTACTTC. It yields the protein CASSQGGTSVHEQYF.

The table lists this clonotype with many counts. The chain is built from TRBV7-9 and TRBJ1-5; perhaps TRBD1 as D (5 bases). This CDR3 is 14 amino acids long. Looked up from germline, CDR1 is SEHNR and CDR2 is FQNEAQ (reference sequence). V dropped 5 bases and J dropped 0 bases, with 8 bases sitting between them. CDR3 residues: CASSGGYSNQPQHF. In DNA form, the CDR3 reads TGTGCCAGCAGCGGGGGGTATAGCAATCAGCCCCAGCATTTT. The variable domain in full, completed from reference TRBV7-9 and TRBJ1-5, reads DTGVSQNPRHKITKRGQNVTFRCDPISEHNRLYWYRQTLGQGPEFLTYFQNEAQLEKSRLLSDRFSAERPKGSFSTLEIQRTEQGDSAMYLCASSGGYSNQPQHFGDGTRLSIL.

The chain joins TRBV7-2 to TRBJ1-3; D remains unclear. Trimming stripped 5 bases from V and 3 bases from J, with 8 bases between. Germline CDR1 SGHTA, CDR2 FQGNSA. This CDR3 is built from 13 residues. CDR3 loop: CASSPHNGNTIYF. Written as DNA, the CDR3 is TGTGCCAGCAGCCCCCACAATGGAAACACCATATATTTT.

This chain uses TRBV6-5 with TRBJ2-7, with D perhaps being TRBD1 or TRBD2 (6 bases each). The CDR3 spans 13 residues. Trimming pared 0 bases from V and 6 bases from J, leaving 9 bases between. Germline V CDR1 and CDR2: MNHEY, SVGAGI. The CDR3 sequence is CASSYSGGGEQYF. The CDR3 DNA reads TGTGCCAGCAGTTACTCGGGGGGCGGCGAGCAGTACTTC.

This clonotype was counted ten times or more. This sequence joins TRBV29-1 and TRBJ2-7; weak D call: TRBD2 (6 bases). Between the trimmed V and J ends, which lost 5 bases and 0 bases, there was a span of 20 bases. The germline CDR1 and CDR2 sequences are SQVTM and ANQGSEA. The CDR3 loop spans 16 amino acids. The CDR3 sequence: CSVSSSGRGSSYEQYF. Here the CDR3 DNA reads TGCAGCGTTTCTTCTTCGGGACGGGGGAGCTCCTACGAGCAGTACTTC.